The entry below describes one T cell receptor (beta chain). Original analysis: Nucleated cell number was recorded as an estimate derived from reference gene primer amplification. Some clones are missing from TCRdb's copy, which holds only in-frame ones; the method was immunoSEQ multiplex PCR. That table supplies the V and J calls and clone size; D and trimming were determined from the DNA. This table holds tens of thousands of clones, 80% to 90% found once. These data come from a study of blood T cell repertoires in COVID-19. Looking at the study overall: The study drew acute and convalescent COVID-19 samples from the United States, Italy and Spain. From T cells, B-cell-depleted T cells, or PBMCs came the material, which was cDNA or gDNA.

The CDR3 is 12 amino acids. The sequence was collected from a man at least 80 years old with acute or convalescent COVID-19. The sample consisted of peripheral blood. This rearrangement joins TRBV21-1 to TRBJ2-7; the D segment call TRBD2 is taken from the table without a DNA check. TRBV21-1 counts as a pseudogene. The CDR3 coding sequence is TGTGCCAGCAGCAAATCCGGGGTCGAGCAGTACTTC. It translates to CASSKSGVEQYF.